This T cell receptor beta chain was sequenced for a study of neurological immune-mediated disorders. With 10-nucleotide random UMIs included, cDNA was synthesized by 5'RACE. In each sequencing run, over 170 million TCR-beta sequences were generated from 15-18 subjects. TCRdb re-analysed the 5' RACE reads in MiXCR, keeping a single row per CDR3 protein. This sample has 26,000 or so distinct CDR3 sequences, with more than 6.5% found just once. This clonotype appeared many times. Germline V lookup: CDR1 SGHRS, CDR2 YFSETQ. The V and J ends lost 5 bases and 6 bases respectively, with 15 bases between them. This CDR3 has 13 residues.

This clonotype was sampled from a woman aged 45-59 years in good health. Sequenced material: PBMCs. J is TRBJ2-7 and V is TRBV5-1; TRBD1 is a possible D gene (6 bases). The CDR3 nucleotides are TGCGCCAGCAGGGGGGACACGCTGGGCGAGCAGTACTTC. This encodes CASRGDTLGEQYF. Complete variable domain (other parts from reference TRBV5-1 and TRBJ2-7): KAGVTQTPRYLIKTRGQQVTLSCSPISGHRSVSWYQQTPGQGLQFLFEYFSETQRNKGNFPGRFSGRQFSNSRSEMNVSTLELGDSALYLCASRGDTLGEQYFGPGTRLTVT.